One sample yielded the 32 T cell receptor beta chains listed below, sequenced in a study of prognosis after radiotherapy for stage I lung cancer. The TCR beta CDR3 region was amplified from genomic DNA, with two rounds of multiplex PCR being used for the amplification. Primers specific to each TRBV and TRBJ gene drove first-round PCR. MiXCR, applied by TCRdb to the multiplex PCR reads, yields one record per CDR3 protein. The sample holds around 17,000 distinct CDR3 sequences; roughly 28% are singletons and the top ten take about a third. This material consisted of PBMCs, taken before or after stereotactic body radiation therapy (not recorded which). The source of these receptors is a donor aged 50 or older with non-small cell lung cancer.

This clonotype is termed medium-sized. The gene calls are TRBV20-1 and TRBJ2-7; TRBD1 agrees at 7 bases. The CDR3 runs 15 residues. From germline, CDR1 is DFQATT and CDR2 SNEGSKA (reference sequence). With V trimmed by 0 bases and J by 5 bases, 10 bases remained unmatched. CDR3 amino acids: CSARDEDRSANEQYF. Here the CDR3 DNA reads TGCAGTGCTAGAGATGAGGACAGGTCGGCTAACGAGCAGTACTTC.

As for this clonotype: One base away lies a much larger clone, so this may be a sequencing read error. The chain has TRBV29-1 and TRBJ2-1; TRBD2 matches 9 bases. V lost 5 bases and J lost 2; bases outside the gene matches: 4. This CDR3 spans 14 amino acids. The germline V gene has CDR1 SQVTM and CDR2 ANQGSEA. In nucleotides, the CDR3 is TGCAGCGTTCAAGCGGGAGGAGCCTACAATGAGCAGTTCTTC. Protein sequence: CSVQAGGAYNEQFF.

This clonotype was observed at least ten times. The CDR3 is CASSSGGGTGPKNYNEQFF. The CDR3 DNA follows: TGTGCCAGCAGCTCCGGGGGGGGGACAGGGCCAAAGAACTACAATGAGCAGTTCTTC. The gene calls are TRBV7-2 and TRBJ2-1, with a weak D call TRBD1 (9 bases). CDR1 is SGHTA and CDR2 is FQGNSA in the germline V gene. Trimming stripped 4 bases from V and 3 bases from J, with 25 bases between. The CDR3 sequence is 19 residues long.

This clonotype was seen ten or more times. The chain combines TRBV10-3 with TRBJ2-7; 14 nucleotides match TRBD2. This CDR3 region has 18 residues. The ends lost 6 bases at V and 2 bases at J; junction bases unmatched: 12. The V gene's germline CDR1 is ENHRY and CDR2 SYGVKD. The CDR3 reads CAISRGAGLAGDPYEQYF. For the CDR3, the DNA is TGTGCCATCAGCCGGGGGGCGGGACTAGCGGGGGACCCCTACGAGCAGTACTTC.

A remark on this clonotype: Since a far larger clone is one base different, this is likely a read error. V gene TRBV6-2 or TRBV6-3 combines with J gene TRBJ2-1, with no clear D. The CDR3 is made up of 15 amino acids. Germline CDR1 and CDR2: MNHEY and SVGEGT. The V and J ends lost 4 bases and 9 bases respectively, with 19 bases between them. The CDR3 loop reads CASSSDPPGNSEQFF. CDR3 DNA: TGTGCCAGCAGTTCCGACCCGCCGGGTAATAGTGAGCAGTTCTTC.

Ten or more counts support this clonotype. This chain's CDR3 is CASSPPGLDFSGANVLTF. In nucleotides, the CDR3 is TGTGCCAGCAGCCCACCGGGACTAGACTTCTCTGGGGCCAACGTCCTGACTTTC. The chain links TRBV7-8 to TRBJ2-6; TRBD2 matches 8 bases. The CDR3 length is 18 residues. V lost 5 bases to trimming and J lost 0 bases; unmatched junction nucleotides: 9. Germline V gene lookup returns CDR1 SGHVS and CDR2 FQNEAQ.

This clonotype showed up many times. The chain links TRBV6-1 to TRBJ1-1; D possibly corresponds to TRBD1 (6 bases). The V and J ends lost 5 bases and 4 bases respectively, with 17 bases between them. CDR1 is MNHNS, CDR2 SASEGT, per germline. There are 15 residues in the CDR3. The CDR3 sequence: CASSPRQAGGTEAFF. DNA for the CDR3: TGTGCCAGCAGTCCGCGACAGGCTGGGGGCACTGAAGCTTTCTTT.

With regard to this clonotype: A far larger clone is only one base removed, so a read error is likely. The chain uses TRBV6-5 and TRBJ2-7; no clear D gene. V dropped 6 bases and J dropped 4 bases, with 19 bases sitting between them. The germline gives CDR1 MNHEY, CDR2 SVGAGI. This CDR3 is 15 amino acids long. The chain's CDR3 is CASSSPEVPRYEQYF. CDR3 nucleotides: TGTGCCAGCAGCTCCCCGGAAGTTCCCAGATACGAGCAGTACTTC.

This clonotype was seen ten or more times. J is TRBJ2-7 and V is TRBV7-2; the D gene is possibly TRBD1 (5 bases). V dropped 5 bases and J dropped 6 bases, with 11 bases sitting between them. The CDR3 is made up of 12 amino acids. In germline, CDR1 is SGHTA, CDR2 FQGNSA. DNA of the CDR3: TGTGCCAGCAGCGTTCGACAGCGCGAGCAGTACTTC. As protein: CASSVRQREQYF.

Many counts were recorded for this clonotype. This rearrangement joins TRBV9 to TRBJ2-6; TRBD1 is a possible D gene (5 bases). V was trimmed by 4 bases and J by 1 base, leaving 9 bases between them. This CDR3 region has 15 residues. From germline, CDR1 is SGDLS and CDR2 YYNGEE. CDR3: CASSLRQSGANVLTF. The CDR3 DNA follows: TGTGCCAGCAGCCTCCGACAGTCTGGGGCCAACGTCCTGACTTTC.

This clonotype was seen at least ten times. This chain connects TRBV20-1 to TRBJ1-6; D is uncertain. The CDR3 has 15 amino acids. Germline assignment: CDR1 DFQATT and CDR2 SNEGSKA (reference sequence). As DNA, the CDR3 is TGCAGCCTTCGTCGTACGGGGAGGGATAATTCACCCCTCCACTTT. This codes for CSLRRTGRDNSPLHF.

This clonotype was seen repeatedly, ten times or more. V is TRBV4-1 and J is TRBJ2-7; a possible D gene is TRBD2 (5 bases). The CDR3 covers 17 residues. V was cut by 4 bases and J by 0 bases, with 19 bases left in between. The germline CDR1 and CDR2 sequences are MGHRA and YSYEKL. The CDR3 sequence is CASSPSSVSSASYEQYF. The CDR3 bases are TGCGCCAGCAGCCCTTCGAGTGTAAGTAGCGCCTCCTACGAGCAGTACTTC.

This clonotype was counted many times. The junction does not match germline at one end; this may be a read error. V usage is TRBV28 and J usage is TRBJ1-5; D is unclear. The V gene's germline CDR1 is MDHEN and CDR2 SYDVKM. CDR3 size: 14 residues. CDR3 in amino acids: CASSLRRTRQPRHF. Here the CDR3 DNA reads TGTGCCAGCAGCCTCCGGCGAACGCGTCAGCCCCGGCATTTT.

This clonotype appeared many times. The chain has TRBV4-2 and TRBJ2-1; a possible D gene is TRBD2 (5 bases). Germline loops: CDR1 LGHNA, CDR2 YNFKEQ. The V end was cut by 0 bases, the J end by 8 bases, with 11 bases between. This CDR3 contains 14 residues. Here the CDR3 reads CASSQELGQDEQFF. CDR3 nucleotide sequence: TGTGCCAGCAGCCAAGAACTAGGTCAGGATGAGCAGTTCTTC.

This clonotype was observed at least ten times. The gene calls are TRBV6-5 and TRBJ1-2; 7 bases line up with TRBD1. The CDR3 is 15 amino acids. Losses at the gene ends were 4 bases for V and 4 bases for J; bases not matched to a gene: 9. CDR1 is MNHEY, CDR2 SVGAGI, per germline. CDR3 protein: CASSSIAGTAYGYTF. The CDR3 DNA sequence: TGTGCCAGCAGTTCTATAGCCGGGACAGCCTATGGCTACACCTTC.

This clonotype is labeled medium-sized. This chain links TRBV19 with TRBJ2-1; the D gene could be TRBD1 or TRBD2 (5 bases each). V gave up 2 bases and J gave up 9 bases, with 11 bases separating them. Germline values: CDR1 LNHDA, CDR2 SQIVND (reference sequence). CDR3 length: 13 residues. In nucleotides, the CDR3 is TGTGCCAGTAGTATAATGGGGGACGGTGAGCAGTTCTTC. This codes for CASSIMGDGEQFF.

Turning to this clonotype: This may come from a read error, since a much larger clone is one base off. Here the CDR3 omits its conserved ending phenylalanine or tryptophan, so a read error is the likely source. The V call is TRBV28, the J call TRBJ1-2; D is uncertain. Trimming left V 1 base short and J 8 bases short, with 11 bases between. CDR3 length: 13 amino acids. Germline V gene sequence: CDR1 MDHEN, CDR2 SYDVKM. The CDR3 nucleotides are TGTGCCAGCAGTTTATCGGCAGTGGTCGGCTACACCCTC. Its translation: CASSLSAVVGYTL.

This clonotype was seen ten or more times. The chain has TRBV19 and TRBJ2-5; 9 nucleotides match TRBD2. CDR1 is LNHDA and CDR2 is SQIVND in the germline V gene (reference sequence). The CDR3 is made up of 15 amino acids. The ends lost 3 bases at V and 5 bases at J; junction bases unmatched: 7. CDR3 loop: CASSIATSGWETQYF. CDR3 DNA: TGTGCCAGTAGTATCGCAACTAGCGGGTGGGAGACCCAGTACTTC.

Turning to this clonotype: At one end the junction does not follow the germline gene, possibly because of a read error. V and J are TRBV7-9 and TRBJ2-1, with 7 bases identical to TRBD2. The germline V gene encodes CDR1 SEHNR and CDR2 FQNEAQ (reference sequence). The CDR3 is made up of 17 amino acids. The CDR3 region is CASSFRLAGGVVNEHFF. The CDR3 nucleotides are TGTGCCAGCAGCTTTCGACTAGCCGGAGGGGTCGTCAATGAGCATTTCTTC.

This clonotype was recorded many times. The chain carries TRBV7-2 and TRBJ2-5; 9 nucleotides line up with TRBD2. The CDR3 is 17 amino acids. J was trimmed by 5 bases and V by 6 bases; bases with no gene match: 16. Germline values: CDR1 SGHTA, CDR2 FQGNSA. The CDR3 loop is CASSQDGGRAPWETQYF. The CDR3 DNA follows: TGTGCCAGCAGTCAAGACGGCGGGAGGGCCCCTTGGGAGACCCAGTACTTC.

The rearrangement joins TRBV7-9 to TRBJ1-6; D may be TRBD1 (6 bases). Germline assignment: CDR1 SEHNR and CDR2 FQNEAQ (reference sequence). The CDR3 has 15 amino acids. V lost 2 bases, J lost 10 bases, and 15 bases lay in between. CDR3 protein: CASSLQGQGLSPLHF. In DNA form, the CDR3 reads TGTGCCAGCAGCTTACAGGGGCAGGGACTCTCACCCCTCCACTTT.

This clonotype was detected many times. The chain combines TRBV29-1 with TRBJ1-1; the D is unclear. Germline CDR1 is SQVTM and CDR2 is ANQGSEA. CDR3 length equals 11 residues. V lost 7 bases to trimming and J lost 5 bases, with 11 bases between them. The CDR3 sequence is CSGLLGTEAFF. The DNA for the CDR3 is TGCAGCGGTTTGTTAGGGACTGAAGCTTTCTTT.

Details on this clonotype: A single base separates this from a much larger clone, so it may be a read error. J is TRBJ2-7 and V is TRBV20-1; the D gene could be TRBD1 or TRBD2 (6 bases each). CDR3 length: 14 residues. The ends were cut back, 4 bases at V and 0 bases at J, with 13 bases in the middle. Germline-derived CDR1 and CDR2 are DFQATT and SNEGSKA (reference sequence). Here the CDR3 reads CSATQEGGSYEQYF. In nucleotides, the CDR3 is TGCAGTGCTACTCAGGAGGGGGGCTCCTACGAGCAGTACTTC.

This clonotype appeared many times. V usage is TRBV2 and J usage is TRBJ2-3; no reliable D call. The V gene lost 6 bases and the J gene lost 0 bases, with 10 bases spanning the gap. CDR3 length: 14 amino acids. Germline V gives CDR1 SNHLY, CDR2 FYNNEI. The CDR3 bases are TGTGCCAGCAGGTCGGACCTCAGCACAGATACGCAGTATTTT. It yields the protein CASRSDLSTDTQYF.

This clonotype showed up many times. V is TRBV28 and J is TRBJ1-1; D not resolved. The V and J ends lost 6 bases and 1 base respectively, with 9 bases between them. The length of the CDR3 is 13 residues. CDR1 is MDHEN and CDR2 is SYDVKM in the germline V gene. Here the CDR3 DNA reads TGTGCCAGCAGCCCCCAGACGAACACTGAAGCTTTCTTT. This gives the protein CASSPQTNTEAFF.

Concerning this clonotype itself: This could be a read error, since a much larger clone is one nucleotide away. V is TRBV20-1 and J is TRBJ2-5, with unresolved D. The germline V gene has CDR1 DFQATT and CDR2 SNEGSKA (reference sequence). V lost 6 bases to trimming and J lost 5 bases, with 22 bases between them. This CDR3 is built from 15 residues. CDR3 in DNA: TGCAGTGCAAAGGGTTCGGCTGGAGTGTACGAGACCCAGTACTTC. Translating it yields CSAKGSAGVYETQYF.

Comments on this clonotype: A far larger clone is off by one base, so a read error is likely. In DNA, the CDR3 is TGCGCCAGCAGCCCCATAGCGGGGCCCTACAATGAGCAGTTCTTC. It codes for CASSPIAGPYNEQFF. V is TRBV5-1 and J is TRBJ2-5, with TRBD2 identical over 8 bases. Matching the DNA end better, TRBJ2-1 makes the J call doubtful. This CDR3 comprises 15 residues. Germline assignment: CDR1 SGHRS and CDR2 YFSETQ.

Points on this clonotype: The junction shows a germline mismatch at one end, possibly a read error. The chain couples TRBV7-3 to TRBJ2-3; a possible D gene is TRBD2 (5 bases). CDR3 length: 15 residues. The V gene's germline CDR1 is SGHTA and CDR2 FQGTGA. CDR3 protein: CARSASGIEGDKQYF. The CDR3 DNA is TGTGCCAGAAGCGCCTCAGGAATAGAGGGAGATAAGCAGTATTTT.

This clonotype was detected ten times or more. V is TRBV15 and J is TRBJ2-1, with a weak D call TRBD1 (6 bases). In germline, CDR1 is LNHNV, CDR2 YYDKDF (reference sequence). The CDR3 is 14 amino acids. The V end lost 5 bases, the J end lost 0 bases, and 8 bases lay between the germline ends. The CDR3 spells CATSPDSSYNEQFF. The CDR3 coding sequence is TGTGCCACCAGCCCGGACAGCTCCTACAATGAGCAGTTCTTC.

This clonotype was seen ten or more times. The chain joins TRBV28 to TRBJ2-1; 11 bases line up with TRBD2. The CDR3 length is 17 residues. With V trimmed by 7 bases and J by 0 bases, 8 bases remained unmatched. Germline V gene data show CDR1 as MDHEN and CDR2 as SYDVKM. The CDR3 loop reads CASTTSGRPDSYNEQFF. DNA of the CDR3: TGTGCCAGCACCACTAGCGGGAGACCCGACTCCTACAATGAGCAGTTCTTC. The entire variable domain, with the rest obtained from reference TRBV28 and TRBJ2-1, is as follows: DVKVTQSSRYLVKRTGEKVFLECVQDMDHENMFWYRQDPGLGLRLIYFSYDVKMKEKGDIPEGYSVSREKKERFSLILESASTNQTSMYLCASTTSGRPDSYNEQFFGPGTRLTVL.

This clonotype was counted between two and nine times. It is likely a read error: a sequence one base away is far more abundant. The chain has TRBV6-9 and TRBJ1-1; 10 positions agree with TRBD1. The CDR3 totals 18 residues. Germline V gives CDR1 MNHGY, CDR2 SVAAGI. The CDR3 nucleotides read TGTGCCGGCAGTTACTCCAGAGTGACAGGGGGCAGTTACACTGAAGCTTTCTTT. Protein sequence: CAGSYSRVTGGSYTEAFF.

This clonotype is classed as medium-sized (0.01 to 0.1%). J is TRBJ2-2 and V is TRBV5-1; possibly TRBD1 for D (5 bases). This CDR3 is built from 15 residues. Looked up from germline, CDR1 is SGHRS and CDR2 is YFSETQ. V lost 0 bases and J 0 bases, leaving 6 bases between the germline ends. The CDR3 nucleotides read TGCGCCAGCAGCTTGGAGGGGCCGAACACCGGGGAGCTGTTTTTT. Translating it yields CASSLEGPNTGELFF.